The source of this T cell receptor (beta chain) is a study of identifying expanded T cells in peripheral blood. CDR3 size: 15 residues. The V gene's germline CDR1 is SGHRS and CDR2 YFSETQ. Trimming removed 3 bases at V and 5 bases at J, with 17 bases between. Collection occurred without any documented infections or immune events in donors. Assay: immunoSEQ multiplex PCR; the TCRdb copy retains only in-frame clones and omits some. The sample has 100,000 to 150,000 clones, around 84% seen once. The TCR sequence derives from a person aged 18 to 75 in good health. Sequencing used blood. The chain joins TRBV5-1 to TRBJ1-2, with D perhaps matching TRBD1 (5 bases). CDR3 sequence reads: CASSSGTLVEYGYTF. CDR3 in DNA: TGCGCCAGCAGCTCAGGGACCCTAGTCGAGTATGGCTACACCTTC.